The T cell receptor beta chain described here comes from a study of technical replicates of blood from several donors. Trimming at V came to 6 bases and at J to 2 bases, leaving 7 bases not matched to a gene. The CDR3 length is 14 residues. The V gene's germline CDR1 is KGHSH and CDR2 LQKENI. Profiling relied on immunoSEQ multiplex PCR, and the TCRdb table lists in-frame clones only, not all of them. The table has about 83,000 clones, 92% seen once. Specimen: T cells isolated from PBMCs. The gene calls are TRBV18 and TRBJ2-7; TRBD1 matches at 7 bases. The sequence derives from a human donor in good health. The CDR3 sequence is CASSLPGTAYEQYF. The CDR3 bases are TGTGCCAGCTCCCTCCCGGGGACAGCCTACGAGCAGTACTTC.